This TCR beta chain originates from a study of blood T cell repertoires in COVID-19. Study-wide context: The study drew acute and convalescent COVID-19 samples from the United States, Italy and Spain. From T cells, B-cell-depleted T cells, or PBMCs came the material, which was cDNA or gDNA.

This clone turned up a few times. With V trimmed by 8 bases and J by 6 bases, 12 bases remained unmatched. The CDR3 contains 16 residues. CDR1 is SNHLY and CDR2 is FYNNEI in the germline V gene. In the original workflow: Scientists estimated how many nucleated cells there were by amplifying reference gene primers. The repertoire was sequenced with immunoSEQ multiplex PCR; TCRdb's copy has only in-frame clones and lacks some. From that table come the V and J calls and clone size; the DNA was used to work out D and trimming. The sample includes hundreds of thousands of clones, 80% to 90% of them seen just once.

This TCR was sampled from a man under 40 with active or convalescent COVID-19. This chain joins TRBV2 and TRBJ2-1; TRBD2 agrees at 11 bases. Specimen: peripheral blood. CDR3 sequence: CASLGLAAFTRNEQFF. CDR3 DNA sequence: TGTGCCAGCCTGGGACTAGCGGCCTTTACACGCAATGAGCAGTTCTTC.